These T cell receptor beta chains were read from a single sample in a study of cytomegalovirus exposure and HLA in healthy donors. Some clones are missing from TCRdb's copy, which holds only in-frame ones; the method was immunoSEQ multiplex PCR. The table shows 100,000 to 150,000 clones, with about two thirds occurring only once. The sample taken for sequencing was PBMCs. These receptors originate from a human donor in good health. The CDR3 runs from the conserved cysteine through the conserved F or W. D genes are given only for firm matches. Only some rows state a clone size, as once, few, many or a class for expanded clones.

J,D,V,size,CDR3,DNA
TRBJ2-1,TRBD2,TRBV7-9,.,CSSSFREDEQFF,TGTTCCAGCAGCTTCCGGGAGGATGAGCAGTTCTTC
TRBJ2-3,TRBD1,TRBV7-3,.,CASSSTPGQAHTQYF,TGTGCCAGCAGCTCAACACCGGGACAGGCTCATACGCAGTATTTT
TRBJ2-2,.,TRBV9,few,CASSVQGYTGELFF,TGTGCCAGCAGCGTACAGGGATACACCGGGGAGCTGTTTTTT
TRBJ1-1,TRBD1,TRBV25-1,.,CASSDPGQGGRATEAFF,TGTGCCAGCAGTGACCCCGGACAGGGCGGCCGGGCTACTGAAGCTTTCTTT
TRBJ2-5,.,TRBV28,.,CASSSQVLTQYF,TGTGCCAGCAGTTCACAGGTCCTGACCCAGTACTTC
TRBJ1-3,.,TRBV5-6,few,CASSGTDISGNTIYF,TGTGCCAGCAGCGGAACAGATATCTCTGGAAACACCATATATTTT
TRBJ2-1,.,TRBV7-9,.,CASSPRDSYYNEQFF,TGTGCCAGCAGCCCACGGGACTCCTACTACAATGAGCAGTTCTTC
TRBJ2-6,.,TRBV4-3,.,CASSQEAPPSGANVLTF,TGCGCCAGCAGCCAAGAGGCCCCGCCATCTGGGGCCAACGTCCTGACTTTC
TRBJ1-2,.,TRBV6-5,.,CASMSRTARNYGYTF,TGTGCCAGCATGAGTAGAACAGCCCGAAACTATGGCTACACCTTC
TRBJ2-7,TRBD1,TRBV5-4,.,CASSRNTGDWEQYF,TGTGCCAGCAGCCGGAACACAGGGGATTGGGAGCAGTACTTC
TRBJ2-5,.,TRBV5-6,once,CASSPTLRQETQYF,TGTGCCAGCAGCCCTACCCTCCGCCAAGAGACCCAGTACTTC
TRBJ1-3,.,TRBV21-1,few,CATHSGTGDYGNTIYF,TGTGCCACCCACTCCGGGACAGGGGATTATGGAAACACCATATATTTT
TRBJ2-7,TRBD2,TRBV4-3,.,CASSQGLAGGASYEQYF,TGCGCCAGCAGCCAAGGACTAGCGGGGGGGGCCAGCTACGAGCAGTACTTC
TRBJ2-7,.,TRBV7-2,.,CASSITYEQYF,TGTGCCAGCAGCATCACCTACGAGCAGTACTTC
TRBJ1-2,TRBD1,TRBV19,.,CASSTTGTVYGYTF,TGTGCCAGTAGTACCACCGGGACAGTCTATGGCTACACCTTC
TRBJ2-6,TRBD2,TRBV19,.,CASSRRLAISGANVLTF,TGTGCCAGTAGTCGTCGACTAGCCATTTCTGGGGCCAACGTCCTGACTTTC
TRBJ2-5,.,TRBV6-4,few,CASSDSDGGTQYF,TGTGCCAGCAGTGACTCCGACGGGGGGACCCAGTACTTC
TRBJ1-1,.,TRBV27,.,CASSLGGTGTEAFF,TGTGCCAGCAGTTTAGGAGGGACGGGAACTGAAGCTTTCTTT
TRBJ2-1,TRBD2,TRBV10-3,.,CAISDSQRGSGANEQFF,TGTGCCATCAGTGACTCCCAGAGAGGTAGCGGGGCCAATGAGCAGTTCTTC
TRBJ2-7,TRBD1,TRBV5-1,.,CASSLSGGNNEQYF,TGCGCCAGCAGCTTGTCAGGGGGCAACAACGAGCAGTACTTC
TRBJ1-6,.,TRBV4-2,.,CASSQEVGQGRSPLHF,TGTGCCAGCAGCCAAGAAGTCGGGCAGGGCCGATCACCCCTCCACTTT
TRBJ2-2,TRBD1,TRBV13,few,CASSDSNRGRVTGELFF,TGTGCCAGCAGCGATTCAAACAGGGGGCGCGTCACCGGGGAGCTGTTTTTT
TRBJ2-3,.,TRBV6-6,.,CASSPGVDTQYF,TGTGCCAGCAGCCCCGGGGTGGATACGCAGTATTTT
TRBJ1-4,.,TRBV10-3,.,CAISESRGGREKLFF,TGTGCCATCAGTGAGTCGCGAGGGGGTAGAGAAAAACTGTTTTTT
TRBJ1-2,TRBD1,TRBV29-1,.,CSGTPGTGELGYTF,TGCAGCGGGACGCCCGGGACAGGGGAGCTGGGCTACACCTTC
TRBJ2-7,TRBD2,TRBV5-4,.,CASSLLAGGGYEQYF,TGTGCCAGCAGCTTGTTAGCGGGGGGGGGCTACGAGCAGTACTTC
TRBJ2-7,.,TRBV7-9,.,CASSSLRVHEQYF,TGTGCCAGCAGCAGCCTGCGGGTCCACGAGCAGTACTTC
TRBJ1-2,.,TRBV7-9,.,CASNRGSYGYTF,TGTGCCAGCAATCGGGGGAGCTATGGCTACACCTTC
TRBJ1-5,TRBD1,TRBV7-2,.,CASSLSPGGPANQPQHF,TGTGCCAGCAGCTTATCTCCAGGGGGCCCCGCCAATCAGCCCCAGCATTTT
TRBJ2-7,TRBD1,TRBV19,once,CASSIGTGMGLKLGEQYF,TGTGCCAGTAGTATTGGGACAGGGATGGGGCTCAAACTGGGGGAGCAGTACTTC
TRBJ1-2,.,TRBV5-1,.,CASSLEGHGYGYTF,TGCGCCAGCAGCTTGGAGGGACACGGGTATGGCTACACCTTC
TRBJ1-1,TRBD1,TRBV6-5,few,CASTTGARTEAFF,TGTGCCTCAACCACAGGGGCCCGAACTGAAGCTTTCTTT
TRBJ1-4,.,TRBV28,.,CASREGRLATNEKLFF,TGTGCCAGCCGTGAAGGGAGACTAGCAACTAATGAAAAACTGTTTTTT
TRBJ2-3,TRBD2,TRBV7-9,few,CASSFKSGGGPQYF,TGTGCCAGCAGCTTTAAAAGTGGCGGGGGGCCCCAGTATTTT
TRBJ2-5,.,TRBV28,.,CASSLTSMGETQYF,TGTGCCAGCAGTTTAACTAGCATGGGAGAGACCCAGTACTTC
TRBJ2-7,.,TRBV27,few,CASSRKGLSYEQYF,TGTGCCAGCAGTCGTAAGGGGCTCTCCTACGAGCAGTACTTC
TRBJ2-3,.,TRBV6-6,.,CASSYPGGFTDTQYF,TGTGCCAGCAGTTACCCGGGGGGCTTCACAGATACGCAGTATTTT
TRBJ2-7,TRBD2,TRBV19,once,CASSSPAGREQYF,TGTGCCAGTAGTTCCCCAGCGGGACGCGAGCAGTACTTC
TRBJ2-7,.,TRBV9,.,CASSVAGTPPSEQYF,TGTGCCAGCAGCGTAGCGGGGACTCCCCCATCTGAGCAGTACTTC
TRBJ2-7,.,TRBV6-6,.,CASSYSGNLYEQYF,TGTGCCAGCAGTTACTCCGGGAATCTCTACGAGCAGTACTTC
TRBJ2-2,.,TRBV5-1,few,CASSMSTGELFF,TGCGCCAGCAGCATGAGCACCGGGGAGCTGTTTTTT
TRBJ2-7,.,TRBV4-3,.,CASSQDRGSYEQYF,TGCGCCAGCAGCCAAGATCGGGGCTCCTACGAGCAGTACTTC
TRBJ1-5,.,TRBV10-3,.,CAISPGTRDNQPQHF,TGTGCCATCAGCCCAGGGACGCGGGACAATCAGCCCCAGCATTTT
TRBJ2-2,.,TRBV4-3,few,CASSQEPRAGELFF,TGCGCCAGCAGCCAAGAACCGAGGGCCGGGGAGCTGTTTTTT
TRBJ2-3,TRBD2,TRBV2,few,CASSEALGASGGTDTQYF,TGTGCCAGCAGTGAAGCGCTCGGGGCTAGCGGGGGCACAGATACGCAGTATTTT
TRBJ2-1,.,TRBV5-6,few,CASSLWLRDEQFF,TGTGCCAGCAGCTTATGGCTCCGGGATGAGCAGTTCTTC
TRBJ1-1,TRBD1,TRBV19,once,CASSTSGTGNTEAFF,TGTGCCAGTAGTACCTCCGGGACAGGGAACACTGAAGCTTTCTTT
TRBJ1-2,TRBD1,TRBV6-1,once,CASSPGTANYGYTF,TGTGCCAGCAGTCCGGGGACAGCTAACTATGGCTACACCTTC
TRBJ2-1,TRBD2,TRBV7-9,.,CASSLEASGGAIEQFF,TGTGCCAGCAGCTTAGAGGCTAGCGGGGGGGCAATTGAGCAGTTCTTC
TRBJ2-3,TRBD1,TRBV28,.,CASSRRGTGAQYF,TGTGCCAGCAGCCGACGAGGGACAGGCGCGCAGTATTTT
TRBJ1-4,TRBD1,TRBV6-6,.,CASSLIGQGKEKLFF,TGTGCCAGCAGCCTAATCGGACAGGGGAAAGAAAAACTGTTTTTT
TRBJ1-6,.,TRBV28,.,CASSLIQASSYNSPLHF,TGTGCCAGCAGTTTAATCCAGGCGAGCTCCTATAATTCACCCCTCCACTTT
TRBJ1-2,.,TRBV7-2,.,CASSRAGPNYGYTF,TGTGCCAGCAGCAGGGCAGGGCCCAACTATGGCTACACCTTC
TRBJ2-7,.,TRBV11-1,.,CASSPSGAISSYEQYF,TGTGCCAGCAGTCCCTCAGGGGCAATAAGCTCCTACGAGCAGTACTTC
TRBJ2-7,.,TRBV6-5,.,CASSSTGSYEQYF,TGTGCCAGCAGTTCAACAGGGTCCTACGAGCAGTACTTC